This paragraph reports one TCR beta chain. This specimen comes from a study of Graves' ophthalmopathy and Graves' hyperthyroidism. Overall study context: The collection of peripheral blood took place at initial diagnosis, before any treatment.

Ophthalmopathic donors had moderate-to-severe activity, CAS ≥3 and NOSPECS ≥4, with disease that had lasted under 3 months. As diagnostic evidence, clinical symptoms, serum thyroxine, TRAb, thyroid ultrasound and orbital computed tomography were relied upon. Trimming removed 0 bases from V and 7 bases from J, with 10 bases in between. This CDR3 is built from 14 residues. Germline V gives CDR1 SGDLS, CDR2 YYNGEE. Amplifying from RNA transcripts, the study obtained TCR beta CDR3 regions. An opening RT-PCR round employed HTBI primers and preceded a second-round multiplex PCR. TCRdb used MiXCR to reprocess the multiplex PCR reads, holding one entry per CDR3 protein. The sample includes about 500,000 distinct CDR3 sequences, 14% of them seen just once.

The clonotype comes from a woman aged 30 to 39 with Graves' ophthalmopathy. Sequencing input: blood. The chain couples TRBV9 to TRBJ2-2, with no clear D. This CDR3 reads CASSVDTKDGELFF. The CDR3 bases are TGTGCCAGCAGCGTAGATACAAAGGACGGGGAGCTGTTTTTT.